This T cell receptor beta chain stems from a study of long-term antiretroviral therapy in people with HIV. General study results and limits: The study found narrower CDR3 length ranges in HIV repertoires than in controls. Despite increasing after ART, diversity remained lower than that of transplant donor controls.

Assay version v3.0 of immunoSEQ was used, and it was run at survey level. Produced via immunoSEQ multiplex PCR; TCRdb's table is partial and in-frame only. The data contain 20,000 to 30,000 clones, approximately 90% of them seen just once; the ten biggest clones take up roughly 8.9%. In germline, CDR1 is SEHNR, CDR2 FQNEAQ (reference sequence). V trimming: 8 bases; J trimming: 5 bases; junction bases outside the gene matches: 1. The CDR3 is 12 residues long. Remarks on this clone: Its antigen is unknown.

The sequence was collected from a man between 50 and 59 years old with HIV. J is TRBJ2-3 and V is TRBV7-9, with 10 positions matching TRBD2. Sequences were derived from unsorted PBMCs, sampled 1.8 years before starting antiretroviral therapy. The CDR3 protein is CASWTSGDTQYF. The DNA of the CDR3 is TGTGCCAGCTGGACTAGCGGAGATACGCAGTATTTT.